These 18 T cell receptor beta chains came from one sample sequenced in a study of regulatory T cells in long-lasting Graves disease. Arm-PCR of CDR3 regions and iRepertoire HTBI primers were the basis on which TCR beta libraries were built. From the multiplex PCR reads, TCRdb called clonotypes with MiXCR, one entry per CDR3 protein. The sample carries roughly 400,000 distinct CDR3 sequences, roughly a fifth recorded once. Time point: persistent/refractory GD, antithyroid drugs over 5 years with positive TRAb. After RNA was extracted from PBMCs, the TCR library was made from it. The sample here was peripheral blood mononuclear cells (PBMCs), taken when the disease was refractory, from a patient treated with antithyroid drugs. The origin of the receptors is a female donor with Graves disease.

This clonotype was seen a handful of times. The chain recombines TRBV27 with TRBJ2-1; the match to TRBD1 covers 7 bases. The junction had 4 bases not matched to a gene; V was cut back by 5 bases and J by 12 bases. CDR1 is MNHEY and CDR2 is SMNVEV in the germline V gene (reference sequence). The CDR3 is 11 residues long. CDR3 sequence (DNA): TGTGCCAGCAGTCTCGGACAGGCGCAGTTCTTC. It yields the protein CASSLGQAQFF.

This clonotype has only a few counts. The V and J genes are TRBV13 and TRBJ2-2, with D perhaps TRBD1 (6 bases). Trimming removed 5 bases from V and 9 bases from J, with 19 bases in between. Germline CDR1 reads PRHDT; CDR2 reads FYEKMQ (reference sequence). The CDR3 has 15 residues. The CDR3 sequence is CASSVTGYDAWELFF. CDR3 sequence (DNA): TGTGCCAGCAGCGTAACAGGGTATGATGCCTGGGAGCTGTTTTTT.

This clonotype turned up a few times. CDR3 protein: CASSIGTDLYEQYF. The CDR3 nucleotides are TGTGCCAGTAGTATCGGAACAGACCTCTACGAGCAGTACTTC. The V gene is TRBV19, the J gene TRBJ2-7; D is ambiguous. The V gene's germline CDR1 is LNHDA and CDR2 SQIVND (reference sequence). The CDR3 contains 14 residues. Trimming removed 3 bases from V and 3 bases from J, with 12 bases in between.

V and J are TRBV20-1 and TRBJ1-3; D gene unclear. The V end was cut by 3 bases, the J end by 0 bases, with 18 bases between. This CDR3 is 17 amino acids long. Germline V gene sequence: CDR1 DFQATT, CDR2 SNEGSKA (reference sequence). CDR3 DNA sequence: TGCAGTGCTAGTACCCTGATAGGAGGGTTCTCTGGAAACACCATATATTTT. This gives the protein CSASTLIGGFSGNTIYF.

The chain is built from TRBV28 and TRBJ2-7, with D possibly being TRBD1 (8 bases). Per the germline V gene, CDR1 is MDHEN and CDR2 is SYDVKM. The CDR3 length is 17 residues. Trimming took 7 bases from V and 3 from J, leaving 25 bases between them. CDR3 bases: TGTGCCAGCACCCCACAGGGGGTGGCTAGCGGCCTCTACGAGCAGTACTTC. This gives the protein CASTPQGVASGLYEQYF.

This chain connects TRBV9 to TRBJ2-3, with 10 nucleotides matching TRBD2. The CDR3 consists of 18 residues. Trimming removed 0 bases from V and 0 bases from J; junction bases left unmatched: 7. Per germline, CDR1 SGDLS and CDR2 YYNGEE. CDR3 sequence (DNA): TGTGCCAGCAGCGTAGCTCCCAAAGCGGGAGGGAGCACAGATACGCAGTATTTT. It yields the protein CASSVAPKAGGSTDTQYF.

The chain is built from TRBV11-2 and TRBJ2-7; D remains ambiguous. The CDR3 is 13 amino acids. V lost 5 bases and J lost 4, with 12 bases in between. CDR1 and CDR2 from the germline V gene are SGHAT and FQNNGV. This chain's CDR3 is CASSPLSGYEQYF. CDR3 DNA sequence: TGTGCCAGCAGCCCCCTCTCTGGGTACGAGCAGTACTTC.

This clonotype was seen repeatedly, ten times or more. The chain recombines TRBV12-3 or TRBV12-4 with TRBJ2-7, with D uncertain. CDR3 length equals 12 residues. The germline V and J ends were trimmed by 6 bases and 3 bases, with 9 bases remaining between them. The CDR3, as DNA: TGTGCCAGCAGCGTCTCCTACTACGAGCAGTACTTC. It encodes CASSVSYYEQYF.

With regard to this clonotype: A much larger clonotype is one base distant, so this may be a read error. This chain connects TRBV6-2 or TRBV6-3 to TRBJ2-1; 7 positions match TRBD2. CDR3 length equals 15 residues. Germline V gene sequence: CDR1 MNHEY, CDR2 SVGEGT. Unmatched junction bases numbered 12, after V lost 6 bases and J lost 7 bases. CDR3: CASRYRTGGSNEQFF. The CDR3 region has the DNA TGTGCCAGCAGATATCGGACTGGCGGGAGTAATGAGCAGTTCTTC.

The rearrangement joins TRBV20-1 to TRBJ2-4; 8 bases align to TRBD2. CDR3 length: 17 residues. The V and J ends lost 3 bases and 0 bases, in that order; junction bases with no gene match: 10. Germline CDR1 DFQATT, CDR2 SNEGSKA (reference sequence). In nucleotides, the CDR3 is TGCAGTGCTAGGCCCCTCGGGCTAGCGGGAGCCAAAAACATTCAGTACTTC. It translates to CSARPLGLAGAKNIQYF.

This clonotype turned up a few times. The J gene is TRBJ1-2, the V gene TRBV19, with D possibly matching TRBD1 (5 bases). Germline V lookup: CDR1 LNHDA, CDR2 SQIVND (reference sequence). The CDR3 is 14 amino acids. V lost 3 bases to trimming and J lost 0 bases, with 8 bases between them. The CDR3 reads CASSIGHSNYGYTF. The CDR3 region has the DNA TGTGCCAGTAGTATCGGACATTCTAACTATGGCTACACCTTC.

This clonotype was detected many times. V gene TRBV27 combines with J gene TRBJ2-7; 11 bases are a match to TRBD2. V trimming: 6 bases; J trimming: 5 bases; junction bases outside the gene matches: 6. The germline CDR1 and CDR2 sequences are MNHEY and SMNVEV (reference sequence). This CDR3 has 14 residues. CDR3: CASRLAGGPNEQYF. DNA of the CDR3: TGTGCCAGCAGATTAGCGGGAGGGCCCAACGAGCAGTACTTC.

The CDR3: CANRFQGWLPDTQYF. CDR3 nucleotides: TGTGCCAACAGGTTCCAGGGATGGTTGCCAGATACGCAGTATTTT. The chain links TRBV12-3 or TRBV12-4 to TRBJ2-3; maybe TRBD1 (5 bases). Trimming took 10 bases from V and 4 from J, leaving 21 bases between them. There are 15 residues in the CDR3.

This chain joins TRBV20-1 and TRBJ1-5, with 10 bases matching TRBD1. Germline trimming cut 1 base from V and 5 bases from J; bases unmatched to any gene: 2. The CDR3 contains 14 residues. Germline CDR1 reads DFQATT; CDR2 reads SNEGSKA (reference sequence). The CDR3 sequence is CSARGDRGHQPQHF. CDR3 nucleotide sequence: TGCAGTGCTAGAGGCGACAGGGGGCATCAGCCCCAGCATTTT.

This chain links TRBV15 with TRBJ2-7, with 10 bases lining up with TRBD2. Unmatched junction bases numbered 6, after V lost 5 bases and J lost 2 bases. The CDR3 sequence is 15 residues long. Germline CDR1 and CDR2: LNHNV and YYDKDF (reference sequence). This CDR3 is CATSSSSGRAYEQYF. DNA of the CDR3: TGTGCCACCAGCTCTTCTAGCGGGAGAGCCTACGAGCAGTACTTC.

The sample holds many counts of this clonotype. This rearrangement joins TRBV20-1 to TRBJ2-5, with D unclear. The CDR3 is made up of 13 amino acids. Per germline, CDR1 DFQATT and CDR2 SNEGSKA (reference sequence). V dropped 0 bases and J dropped 4 bases, with 9 bases sitting between them. CDR3 nucleotides: TGCAGTGCTAGAGATTCGCCTATAGAGACCCAGTACTTC. Protein product: CSARDSPIETQYF.

In this sample, this clonotype turned up a few times. The chain links TRBV6-1 to TRBJ1-6; D gene unclear. Trimming cost V 6 bases and J 6 bases, with 18 bases left between them. CDR3 length equals 16 residues. Germline loops: CDR1 MNHNS, CDR2 SASEGT. The chain's CDR3 is CASSLGRALTNSPLHF. As DNA, the CDR3 is TGTGCCAGCAGCCTAGGGAGAGCCCTCACTAATTCACCCCTCCACTTT.

There are a few counts of this clonotype. The chain is built from TRBV5-1 and TRBJ2-5; D remains unclear. V gave up 0 bases and J gave up 5 bases, with 14 bases separating them. In germline, CDR1 is SGHRS, CDR2 YFSETQ. The length of the CDR3 is 15 residues. The CDR3 region has the DNA TGCGCCAGCAGCTTGGATTCCCTACCGACTGAGACCCAGTACTTC. Translating it yields CASSLDSLPTETQYF. Using reference TRBV5-1 and TRBJ2-5 for the parts outside the CDR3, the full variable domain is KAGVTQTPRYLIKTRGQQVTLSCSPISGHRSVSWYQQTPGQGLQFLFEYFSETQRNKGNFPGRFSGRQFSNSRSEMNVSTLELGDSALYLCASSLDSLPTETQYFGPGTRLLVL.